The present T cell receptor (beta chain) was sequenced within a study of blood T cell repertoires in COVID-19. Overall study: Samples taken during acute and convalescent COVID-19 were collected in the United States, Italy and Spain. PBMCs, B-cell-depleted T cells, or T cells provided the cDNA or gDNA that made up the material.

This clone was recorded many times. In the source study's methods: Reference gene primer amplification in the assay estimated nucleated cell counts. TCRdb keeps only in-frame clones here, not all; method: immunoSEQ multiplex PCR. The V and J calls and clone size come from that table; D and trimming were worked out from the DNA. The table records fewer than 70,000 clones, 89% of them present only once. Germline assignment: CDR1 MNHEY and CDR2 SMNVEV (reference sequence). The ends lost 5 bases at V and 2 bases at J; junction bases unmatched: 2. This CDR3 is built from 13 residues. Sequencing was done on a sample of peripheral blood. The source of this sequence is a man aged 45 to 65 with active COVID-19. This chain connects TRBV27 to TRBJ2-7; 8 bases map to TRBD2. CDR3 sequence reads: CASSQRGTYEQYF. The DNA of the CDR3 is TGTGCCAGCAGTCAGCGGGGGACCTACGAGCAGTACTTC.